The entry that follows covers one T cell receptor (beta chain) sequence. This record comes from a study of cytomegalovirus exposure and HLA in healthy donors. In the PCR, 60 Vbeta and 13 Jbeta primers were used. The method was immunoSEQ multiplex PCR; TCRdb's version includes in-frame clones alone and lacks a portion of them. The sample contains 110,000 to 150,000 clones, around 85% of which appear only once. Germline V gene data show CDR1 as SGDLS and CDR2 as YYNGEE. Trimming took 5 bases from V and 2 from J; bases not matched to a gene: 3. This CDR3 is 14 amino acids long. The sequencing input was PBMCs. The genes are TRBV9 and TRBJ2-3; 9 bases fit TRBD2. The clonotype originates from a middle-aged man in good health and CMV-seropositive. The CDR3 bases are TGTGCCAGCAGTAGCGGGGGATTCACAGATACGCAGTATTTT. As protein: CASSSGGFTDTQYF.